The 25 T cell receptor beta chains below were found in one sample sequenced in a study of intratumoral heterogeneity in liver cancer. TCRdb's copy holds only in-frame clones and misses some; the assay was immunoSEQ multiplex PCR. This table has tens of thousands of clones, about two thirds appearing once. The specimen was tumor-adjacent normal tissue, collected before any cancer treatment. The receptor set was obtained from a woman aged 70-85 years with hepatocellular carcinoma.

This clone was seen just once. V usage is TRBV5-6 and J usage is TRBJ2-5; possibly TRBD1 for D (6 bases). In germline, CDR1 is SGHDT, CDR2 YYEEEE. This CDR3 has 14 residues. Deletions cut 2 bases from V and 4 bases from J, with 12 bases between. The CDR3 coding sequence is TGTGCCAGCAGCTTTGGTACAGGGAGAGAGACCCAGTACTTC. Protein product: CASSFGTGRETQYF.

V usage is TRBV3-1 (or the pseudogene TRBV3-2) and J usage is TRBJ1-3; D gene ambiguous. Germline values: CDR1 LGHDT, CDR2 YNNKEL (reference sequence). CDR3 length: 12 amino acids. The V and J ends lost 7 bases and 4 bases respectively, with 8 bases between them. CDR3 residues: CASTRTGNTIYF. CDR3 sequence (DNA): TGTGCCAGCACTCGAACGGGAAACACCATATATTTT.

This clone was picked up a small number of times. V and J are TRBV20-1 and TRBJ2-5, with no clear D. This CDR3 region has 11 residues. V lost 5 bases to trimming and J lost 0 bases, with 4 bases between them. CDR1 and CDR2 (germline): DFQATT, SNEGSKA (reference sequence). DNA of the CDR3: TGCAGTGCTCAGTACCAAGAGACCCAGTACTTC. This translates into CSAQYQETQYF.

The rearrangement joins TRBV28 to TRBJ1-6; the match to TRBD1 covers 8 bases. Germline V gene lookup returns CDR1 MDHEN and CDR2 SYDVKM. CDR3 length: 15 amino acids. V trimming: 2 bases; J trimming: 4 bases; junction bases outside the gene matches: 1. CDR3 residues: CASSLRDRYNSPLHF. CDR3 nucleotides: TGTGCCAGCAGTTTACGGGACAGGTATAATTCACCCCTCCACTTT.

The CDR3 loop is CASSDPGSNQPQHF. In nucleotides, the CDR3 is TGTGCCAGCTCCGACCCAGGCAGCAATCAGCCCCAGCATTTT. The chain links TRBV2 to TRBJ1-5, with D hard to call. V shed 8 bases and J shed 1 base, with 12 bases lying between them. Germline loops: CDR1 SNHLY, CDR2 FYNNEI. The CDR3 has 14 amino acids.

In this sample, this clone turned up a few times. The chain is built from TRBV27 and TRBJ2-1; D gene unclear. The length of the CDR3 is 12 residues. The V end was cut by 5 bases, the J end by 15 bases, with 17 bases between. Germline CDR1 reads MNHEY; CDR2 reads SMNVEV (reference sequence). The CDR3 spells CASSILNRDPFF. For the CDR3, the DNA is TGTGCCAGCAGTATACTAAACAGAGATCCGTTCTTC.

This clone has only a few counts. This rearrangement joins TRBV9 to TRBJ2-1; D might be TRBD1 (5 bases). V was pared by 1 base and J by 8 bases, with 13 bases between. The germline CDR1 and CDR2 sequences are SGDLS and YYNGEE. The CDR3 covers 14 residues. The CDR3 nucleotides read TGTGCCAGCAGCGTAATAGTAGGGGTCGATGAGCAGTTCTTC. Translating it yields CASSVIVGVDEQFF.

The chain joins TRBV6-1 to TRBJ2-5; 10 bases match TRBD2. Trimming removed 3 bases from V and 7 bases from J; junction bases left unmatched: 5. Germline assignment: CDR1 MNHNS and CDR2 SASEGT. The CDR3 is 14 residues long. The CDR3 loop reads CASSDLAGAGTQYF. The CDR3 DNA reads as TGTGCCAGCAGTGACCTAGCGGGAGCGGGGACCCAGTACTTC.

V gene TRBV6-5 combines with J gene TRBJ1-1; no reliable D call. The length of the CDR3 is 14 residues. V lost 6 bases, J lost 4 bases, and 15 bases lay in between. CDR1 is MNHEY and CDR2 is SVGAGI in the germline V gene. The CDR3 region is CASSHSSGLTEAFF. The CDR3 DNA reads TGTGCCAGCAGCCACAGTTCGGGTCTCACTGAAGCTTTCTTT.

J is TRBJ1-5 and V is TRBV5-5; no reliable D call. Deletions cut 0 bases from V and 1 base from J, with 11 bases between. Germline values: CDR1 SGHKS, CDR2 YYEKEE (reference sequence). There are 16 residues in the CDR3. The CDR3 DNA reads TGTGCCAGCAGCTTGGGGCGGGAAAACAGCAATCAGCCCCAGCATTTT. This sequence encodes CASSLGRENSNQPQHF.

CDR3 sequence: CASTWAGQYSYNEQFF. CDR3 sequence (DNA): TGCGCCAGCACATGGGCAGGGCAATACTCCTACAATGAGCAGTTCTTC. The rearrangement joins TRBV10-2 to TRBJ2-1; perhaps TRBD1 as D (5 bases). This CDR3 comprises 16 residues. The germline V gene encodes CDR1 WSHSY and CDR2 SAAADI. The V end was cut by 7 bases, the J end by 0 bases, with 16 bases between.

The chain uses TRBV5-1 and TRBJ1-3, with unresolved D. This CDR3 has 15 residues. V was cut by 0 bases and J by 4 bases, with 11 bases left in between. Germline CDR1 reads SGHRS; CDR2 reads YFSETQ. The CDR3 DNA is TGCGCCAGCAGCTTGGGAGGAAATGCCGGAAACACCATATATTTT. Its protein is CASSLGGNAGNTIYF.

This chain connects TRBV6-1 to TRBJ1-4, with TRBD1 matching 7 bases. V gave up 4 bases and J gave up 1 base; unmatched junction bases: 6. The CDR3 totals 16 residues. The germline CDR1 and CDR2 sequences are MNHNS and SASEGT. CDR3 DNA sequence: TGTGCCAGCAGTGTCTCCGGGACAGTAACTAATGAAAAACTGTTTTTT. Translated, it gives CASSVSGTVTNEKLFF.

The chain recombines TRBV30 with TRBJ2-3; no firm D call. The CDR3 extends over 12 amino acids. The V end was cut by 1 base, the J end by 3 bases, with 5 bases between. Germline V gene sequence: CDR1 GTSNPN, CDR2 SVGIG (reference sequence). This CDR3 is CAWSAKTDTQYF. The CDR3 coding sequence is TGTGCCTGGAGTGCTAAGACAGATACGCAGTATTTT.

This clone came up a few times. V gene TRBV11-3 combines with J gene TRBJ1-5; 8 nucleotides match TRBD1. Trimming removed 4 bases from V and 1 base from J; junction bases left unmatched: 15. The CDR3 runs to 19 residues. CDR1 SGHNT and CDR2 YENEEA come from the germline V gene. The CDR3, as DNA: TGTGCCAGCAGCTCAATATCACTGGCAGGGGGCTTAAGCAATCAGCCCCAGCATTTT. As protein: CASSSISLAGGLSNQPQHF. The full variable domain, with the rest looked up from reference TRBV11-3 and TRBJ1-5, is EAGVVQSPRYKIIEKKQPVAFWCNPISGHNTLYWYLQNLGQGPELLIRYENEEAVDDSQLPKDRFSAERLKGVDSTLKIQPAELGDSAVYLCASSSISLAGGLSNQPQHFGDGTRLSIL.

Only one count was recorded for this clone. This chain joins TRBV10-3 and TRBJ2-3, with D perhaps TRBD1 or TRBD2 (5 bases each). Germline CDR1 ENHRY, CDR2 SYGVKD. Trimming shortened V by 0 bases and J by 2 bases, and 18 bases separated the two germline ends. The length of the CDR3 is 18 residues. Here the CDR3 reads CAISESRGFNKLTDTQYF. The CDR3, as DNA: TGTGCCATCAGTGAGTCGAGGGGTTTTAACAAGCTCACAGATACGCAGTATTTT.

The chain employs TRBV5-4 and TRBJ2-5; TRBD1 matches 7 bases. The germline CDR1 and CDR2 sequences are SGHNT and YYREEE (reference sequence). The length of the CDR3 is 14 residues. J was trimmed by 4 bases and V by 4 bases; bases with no gene match: 7. The CDR3 loop is CASSPGQLLETQYF. The DNA of the CDR3 is TGTGCCAGCAGCCCGGGACAGCTCTTAGAGACCCAGTACTTC.

The CDR3 coding sequence is TGTGCCAGCAGTTTTCCCAGTTCACCCCTCCACTTT. This encodes CASSFPSSPLHF. The chain has TRBV12-3 or TRBV12-4 and TRBJ1-6; no firm D call. This CDR3 comprises 12 residues. Trimming pared 3 bases from V and 9 bases from J, leaving 6 bases between.

The CDR3 DNA sequence: TGCAGTGCACTCTCTTACAATGAGCAGTTCTTC. It is translated as CSALSYNEQFF. The rearrangement uses TRBV20-1 and TRBJ2-1; D call uncertain. The CDR3 spans 11 residues. Per germline, CDR1 DFQATT and CDR2 SNEGSKA (reference sequence). The V end was cut by 6 bases, the J end by 4 bases, with 7 bases between.

This sequence joins TRBV5-6 and TRBJ2-7; a possible D gene is TRBD2 (6 bases). Looked up from germline, CDR1 is SGHDT and CDR2 is YYEEEE. CDR3 length: 15 residues. V lost 3 bases and J lost 6, with 19 bases in between. Here the CDR3 reads CASSSPEGGKIEQYF. The CDR3 nucleotides read TGTGCCAGCAGCTCGCCGGAGGGAGGCAAGATCGAGCAGTACTTC.

The V and J genes are TRBV5-1 and TRBJ2-3; D remains unclear. The CDR3 loop spans 15 amino acids. From germline, CDR1 is SGHRS and CDR2 YFSETQ. Trimming shortened V by 0 bases and J by 2 bases, and 10 bases separated the two germline ends. The CDR3 sequence: CASSLEGQLTDTQYF. CDR3 DNA sequence: TGCGCCAGCAGCTTGGAAGGGCAGCTCACAGATACGCAGTATTTT.

CDR3 amino acids: CASSLSWVSGRGNEQFF. CDR3 DNA sequence: TGTGCCAGCAGTTTATCCTGGGTGAGCGGGAGAGGCAATGAGCAGTTCTTC. The V and J genes are TRBV28 and TRBJ2-1, with 8 bases aligning to TRBD2. Germline V gene sequence: CDR1 MDHEN, CDR2 SYDVKM. The CDR3 sequence is 17 residues long. J lost 6 bases, V lost 1 base, and 11 bases had no gene match.

The rearrangement links TRBV4-1 to TRBJ2-1; no definite D call. The CDR3 length is 14 residues. V lost 0 bases and J lost 2, with 5 bases in between. Per the germline V gene, CDR1 is MGHRA and CDR2 is YSYEKL. The CDR3 bases are TGCGCCAGCAGCCAAGACCAGACCTACAATGAGCAGTTCTTC. Amino acids: CASSQDQTYNEQFF.

The chain couples TRBV27 to TRBJ1-2; D is possibly TRBD1 (5 bases). The V end was cut by 3 bases, the J end by 1 base, with 12 bases between. This CDR3 has 15 residues. In germline, CDR1 is MNHEY, CDR2 SMNVEV (reference sequence). CDR3 bases: TGTGCCAGCAGTTTTAGGGGCGAATATAACTATGGCTACACCTTC. Protein sequence: CASSFRGEYNYGYTF.

The J gene is TRBJ2-1, the V gene TRBV2; D call uncertain. Between the trimmed V and J ends, which lost 8 bases and 9 bases, there was a span of 20 bases. Germline V lookup: CDR1 SNHLY, CDR2 FYNNEI. The CDR3 is 14 residues long. The CDR3 here is CASSEGAEGGEQFF. The CDR3 bases are TGTGCCAGCTCCGAAGGTGCGGAAGGCGGTGAGCAGTTCTTC.